The 18 T cell receptor beta chains listed next were all sequenced from one sample in a study of OX40 agonist ivuxolimab in advanced cancers. Library preparation used the immunoSEQ multiplex PCR assay. Entries here come from immuneACCESS through TCRdb and include only in-frame sequences with V and J called. Some clones fail to appear in such tables; in the studies checked, an unresolved V gene covers under half of the shortfall, and the cause of the remainder is unknown. The sample includes tens of thousands of clones, with 80% observed a single time. The top ten constitute roughly 4% of the sample. The sample in question was CD4+ or CD8+ T cells sorted from blood, obtained in a trial of the OX40 agonist ivuxolimab. Receptor source: an adult with an advanced solid tumor such as melanoma, head and neck, liver or kidney cancer.

V is TRBV5-1 and J is TRBJ1-5, with a possible D match to TRBD1 (5 bases). The germline CDR1 and CDR2 sequences are SGHRS and YFSETQ. Trimming removed 2 bases from V and 3 bases from J, with 12 bases in between. The CDR3 extends over 15 amino acids. CDR3 sequence reads: CASSFSGDHNQPQHF. The CDR3 DNA sequence: TGCGCCAGCAGCTTCTCCGGGGACCACAATCAGCCCCAGCATTTT.

The chain uses TRBV29-1 and TRBJ2-5; TRBD2 matches 10 bases. Unmatched junction bases numbered 4, after V lost 2 bases and J lost 4 bases. This CDR3 has 14 residues. CDR1 and CDR2 from the germline V gene are SQVTM and ANQGSEA. The CDR3 nucleotides read TGCAGCGTTGAATGGACTAGCGGAAGAGAGACCCAGTACTTC. It translates to CSVEWTSGRETQYF. Looking up the rest from reference TRBV29-1 and TRBJ2-5 gives the full variable domain: SAVISQKPSRDICQRGTSLTIQCQVDSQVTMMFWYRQQPGQSLTLIATANQGSEATYESGFVIDKFPISRPNLTFSTLTVSNMSPEDSSIYLCSVEWTSGRETQYFGPGTRLLVL.

The chain has TRBV7-2 and TRBJ1-1; 10 nucleotides agree with TRBD1. The CDR3 is 15 amino acids. Losses at the gene ends were 2 bases for V and 6 bases for J; bases not matched to a gene: 6. Germline V gene lookup returns CDR1 SGHTA and CDR2 FQGNSA. CDR3 bases: TGTGCCAGCAGCTTATCCGCCGGGACAGGGGCTGAAGCTTTCTTT. Its translation: CASSLSAGTGAEAFF.

The chain uses TRBV5-1 and TRBJ2-1; D is unresolved. The germline CDR1 and CDR2 sequences are SGHRS and YFSETQ. V lost 4 bases and J lost 0, with 17 bases in between. The CDR3 is 17 residues long. DNA of the CDR3: TGCGCCAGCAGCCCACTCGCAACCCCTAGCTCCTACAATGAGCAGTTCTTC. Amino acid sequence: CASSPLATPSSYNEQFF.

This chain uses TRBV28 with TRBJ2-7, with 8 nucleotides matching TRBD1. J gave up 8 bases and V 2 bases, and 5 bases lay outside the gene matches. The germline V gene has CDR1 MDHEN and CDR2 SYDVKM. The CDR3 sequence is 13 residues long. The CDR3 DNA reads as TGTGCCAGCAGTTTAGGACAGGGTTCGAAGCAGTACTTC. This encodes CASSLGQGSKQYF.

The chain is built from TRBV28 and TRBJ2-1; 11 nucleotides match TRBD2. Germline-derived CDR1 and CDR2 are MDHEN and SYDVKM. Trimming took 6 bases from V and 8 from J; bases not matched to a gene: 3. This CDR3 has 13 amino acids. This CDR3 is CASRTSGKHEQFF. In nucleotides, the CDR3 is TGTGCCAGCAGGACTAGCGGGAAACATGAGCAGTTCTTC.

V and J are TRBV4-1 and TRBJ2-2; D is undetermined. Trimming cost V 0 bases and J 3 bases, with 8 bases left between them. The CDR3 contains 15 residues. CDR1 and CDR2 from the germline V gene are MGHRA and YSYEKL. CDR3 sequence: CASSQDVAYTGELFF. The CDR3 DNA sequence: TGCGCCAGCAGCCAAGATGTGGCTTACACCGGGGAGCTGTTTTTT.

The rearrangement uses TRBV19 and TRBJ2-7; perhaps D is TRBD1 or TRBD2 (5 bases each). Between the trimmed V and J ends, which lost 6 bases and 2 bases, there was a span of 20 bases. The CDR3 has 16 amino acids. Per the germline V gene, CDR1 is LNHDA and CDR2 is SQIVND (reference sequence). The CDR3 reads CASSSNTGTGTYEQYF. The CDR3 coding sequence is TGTGCCAGTAGCTCAAACACCGGGACGGGTACCTACGAGCAGTACTTC.

This chain links TRBV23-1 with TRBJ2-3, with 8 nucleotides matching TRBD2. TRBV23-1 is marked as an open reading frame, function uncertain. Trimming at V came to 4 bases and at J to 3 bases, leaving 3 bases not matched to a gene. This CDR3 comprises 14 residues. CDR3: CASSLQRETDTQYF. Written as DNA, the CDR3 is TGCGCCAGCAGTCTGCAGCGGGAGACAGATACGCAGTATTTT.

The gene calls are TRBV9 and TRBJ1-1, with 8 bases lining up with TRBD1. CDR1 SGDLS and CDR2 YYNGEE come from the germline V gene. V lost 0 bases, J lost 0 bases, and 1 base stayed unmatched. The length of the CDR3 is 15 residues. CDR3 protein: CASSVAGQVNTEAFF. The DNA of the CDR3 is TGTGCCAGCAGCGTAGCGGGACAGGTGAACACTGAAGCTTTCTTT. The full variable domain, completed using reference TRBV9 and TRBJ1-1, is DSGVTQTPKHLITATGQRVTLRCSPRSGDLSVYWYQQSLDQGLQFLIQYYNGEERAKGNILERFSAQQFPDLHSELNLSSLELGDSALYFCASSVAGQVNTEAFFGQGTRLTVV.

V usage is TRBV4-3 and J usage is TRBJ2-7; tentatively, D is TRBD1 (5 bases). Germline CDR1 and CDR2: LGHNA and YSLEER. This CDR3 has 14 residues. Trimming left V 0 bases short and J 6 bases short, with 12 bases between. The CDR3 is CASSQDRVRGEQYF. DNA of the CDR3: TGCGCCAGCAGCCAAGATCGTGTAAGGGGCGAGCAGTACTTC.

The chain couples TRBV27 to TRBJ2-7; 8 bases match TRBD2. CDR1 MNHEY and CDR2 SMNVEV come from the germline V gene (reference sequence). The V and J ends lost 5 bases and 9 bases, in that order; junction bases with no gene match: 18. This CDR3 region has 16 residues. DNA of the CDR3: TGTGCCAGCAGTCCCTCCGCTAGCGGGCGGGCGTATAGGCAGTACTTC. Encoded protein: CASSPSASGRAYRQYF.

This clone appeared a few times. This sample includes further DNA sequences coding for the same CDR3. The V and J genes are TRBV7-2 and TRBJ1-5; perhaps TRBD1 as D (5 bases). Germline assignment: CDR1 SGHTA and CDR2 FQGNSA. The V end lost 0 bases, the J end lost 4 bases, and 10 bases lay between the germline ends. The CDR3 is made up of 15 amino acids. The CDR3 spells CASSLALAGNQPQHF. The DNA for the CDR3 is TGTGCCAGCAGCTTAGCGCTGGCAGGGAATCAGCCCCAGCATTTT.

V is TRBV7-9 and J is TRBJ1-2; TRBD1 agrees at 7 bases. With V trimmed by 1 base and J by 6 bases, 8 bases remained unmatched. CDR1 is SEHNR and CDR2 is FQNEAQ in the germline V gene (reference sequence). The CDR3 is made up of 15 amino acids. The CDR3 region is CASSLGQGSEHGYTF. CDR3 coding DNA: TGTGCCAGCAGCTTAGGACAGGGTTCGGAGCATGGCTACACCTTC.

The chain uses TRBV5-4 and TRBJ2-2, with TRBD2 matching over 7 bases. The CDR3 contains 17 residues. Germline loops: CDR1 SGHNT, CDR2 YYREEE (reference sequence). V was pared by 5 bases and J by 4 bases, with 14 bases of the junction left unmatched. Here the CDR3 DNA reads TGTGCCAGCAGTTCCTCGGGGGGTATTGGACTCACCGGGGAGCTGTTTTTT. Translation gives CASSSSGGIGLTGELFF. Full variable domain (rest looked up from reference TRBV5-4 and TRBJ2-2): ETGVTQSPTHLIKTRGQQVTLRCSSQSGHNTVSWYQQALGQGPQFIFQYYREEENGRGNFPPRFSGLQFPNYSSELNVNALELDDSALYLCASSSSGGIGLTGELFFGEGSRLTVL.

This chain joins TRBV4-3 and TRBJ2-1, with D tentatively TRBD2 (5 bases). From germline, CDR1 is LGHNA and CDR2 YSLEER. The V end was cut by 5 bases, the J end by 9 bases, with 11 bases between. The CDR3 sequence is 12 residues long. The CDR3 loop reads CASSSFRGEQFF. The CDR3 bases are TGCGCCAGCAGCTCCTTCCGGGGTGAGCAGTTCTTC.

This clone was counted between two and nine times. CDR3 sequence: CASSSSTGHQETQYF. The CDR3 coding sequence is TGTGCCAGCTCGAGTAGTACCGGACATCAAGAGACCCAGTACTTC. The chain has TRBV18 and TRBJ2-5, with D possibly TRBD1 on 5 matching bases. Trimming removed 6 bases at V and 2 bases at J, with 16 bases between. The CDR3 is 15 amino acids. Germline CDR1 KGHSH, CDR2 LQKENI.

The chain joins TRBV5-3 to TRBJ2-3; D perhaps matches TRBD1 (6 bases). TRBV5-3 is an ORF, with its function uncertain. The V and J ends lost 1 base and 2 bases respectively, with 11 bases between them. This CDR3 contains 15 residues. CDR3 sequence: CARSLSRDTTDTQYF. The CDR3 region has the DNA TGTGCCAGAAGCTTGAGTAGGGACACCACAGATACGCAGTATTTT.